The next 8 T cell receptor beta chains were all read from a single sample in a study of blood T cells in healthy people across ages. The authors ran a second PCR of about 6 to 11 cycles using a sample-barcoded 5' primer and a J-beta primer mix. A single record per CDR3 protein comes from TCRdb applying MiXCR to the 5' RACE reads. This table has about a million distinct CDR3 sequences, 45% to 60% appearing once. The sequencing input was blood. The receptor source for this set is a woman aged 55-70 years in good health.

The J gene is TRBJ1-4, the V gene TRBV5-6; perhaps TRBD1 as D (5 bases). V lost 4 bases, J lost 10 bases, and 8 bases lay in between. Germline lookup yields CDR1 SGHDT and CDR2 YYEEEE. The CDR3 spans 11 residues. The CDR3 is CASSVGGKLFF. The CDR3 nucleotides are TGTGCCAGCAGCGTCGGGGGAAAACTGTTTTTT.

V usage is TRBV21-1 and J usage is TRBJ2-2; the table's D call of TRBD1 was not tested on the DNA. TRBV21-1 is marked as a pseudogene. The CDR3 extends over 16 amino acids. The CDR3 reads CASQRGCRGSTGELFF. The CDR3 DNA sequence: TGTGCCAGCCAAAGGGGGTGCCGAGGTTCCACCGGGGAGCTGTTTTTT.

The chain carries TRBV7-2 and TRBJ1-5, with 8 nucleotides matching TRBD1. Germline CDR1 reads SGHTA; CDR2 reads FQGNSA. Trimming at V came to 7 bases and at J to 6 bases, leaving 14 bases not matched to a gene. This CDR3 has 16 amino acids. This CDR3 reads CASTQRGRGRGQPQHF. The CDR3, as DNA: TGTGCCAGCACCCAAAGGGGCAGGGGGCGCGGTCAGCCCCAGCATTTT.

This clonotype occurred once. This chain links TRBV7-2 with TRBJ2-3; the D gene is possibly TRBD2 (5 bases). V dropped 4 bases and J dropped 0 bases, with 11 bases sitting between them. Germline loops: CDR1 SGHTA, CDR2 FQGNSA. The CDR3 has 15 amino acids. CDR3 amino acids: CASSSDYLSTDTQYF. DNA of the CDR3: TGTGCCAGCAGCTCCGACTACCTCAGCACAGATACGCAGTATTTT.

This clonotype was observed a few times. The V and J genes are TRBV20-1 and TRBJ2-3, with D possibly matching TRBD2 (7 bases). V lost 4 bases, J lost 4 bases, and 18 bases lay in between. The CDR3 loop spans 15 amino acids. Germline CDR1 is DFQATT and CDR2 is SNEGSKA (reference sequence). CDR3 loop: CSATSGGGSPDTQYF. In nucleotides, the CDR3 is TGCAGTGCTACCTCGGGGGGCGGGAGCCCAGATACGCAGTATTTT.

This clonotype was detected a few times. CDR3 sequence (DNA): TGCAGCGTGCTCGGAACCGGGACTAGCGGAGAGACCCAGTACTTC. This gives the protein CSVLGTGTSGETQYF. V is TRBV29-1 and J is TRBJ2-7; the match to TRBD2 covers 11 bases. The end of the DNA aligns better with TRBJ2-5, so the J call may be wrong. The length of the CDR3 is 15 residues. In germline, CDR1 is SQVTM, CDR2 ANQGSEA.

The rearrangement joins TRBV15 to TRBJ2-4, with D hard to call. The CDR3 loop spans 16 amino acids. Per germline, CDR1 LNHNV and CDR2 YYDKDF (reference sequence). V lost 1 base and J 9 bases, leaving 19 bases between the germline ends. CDR3 region: CATSRGAQKTLGIQYF. As DNA, the CDR3 is TGTGCCACCAGCAGAGGCGCACAGAAAACATTGGGCATTCAGTACTTC.

This clonotype was observed a few times. The V call is TRBV7-2, the J call TRBJ2-7, with D possibly TRBD2 on 5 matching bases. The germline V gene has CDR1 SGHTA and CDR2 FQGNSA. V gave up 0 bases and J gave up 3 bases, with 18 bases separating them. This CDR3 contains 17 residues. The CDR3 coding sequence is TGTGCCAGCAGCTTAGCGGCTAGCTTGGGTTCCCTCTACGAGCAGTACTTC. It codes for CASSLAASLGSLYEQYF.